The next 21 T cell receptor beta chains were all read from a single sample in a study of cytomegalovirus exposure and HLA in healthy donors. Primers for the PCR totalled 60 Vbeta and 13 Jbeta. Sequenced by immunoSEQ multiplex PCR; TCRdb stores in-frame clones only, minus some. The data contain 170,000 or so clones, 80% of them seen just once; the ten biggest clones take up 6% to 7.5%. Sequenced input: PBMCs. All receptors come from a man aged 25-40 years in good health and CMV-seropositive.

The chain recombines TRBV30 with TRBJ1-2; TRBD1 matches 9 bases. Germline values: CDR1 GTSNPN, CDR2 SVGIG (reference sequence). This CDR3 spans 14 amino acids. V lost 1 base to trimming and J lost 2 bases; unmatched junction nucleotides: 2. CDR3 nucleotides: TGTGCCTGGAGTGCCGACAGGGGGAACTATGGCTACACCTTC. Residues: CAWSADRGNYGYTF.

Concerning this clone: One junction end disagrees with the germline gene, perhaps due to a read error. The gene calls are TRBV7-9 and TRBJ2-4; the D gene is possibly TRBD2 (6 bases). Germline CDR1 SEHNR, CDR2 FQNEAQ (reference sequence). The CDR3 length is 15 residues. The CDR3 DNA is TGTTCCAGCAGCTTAGATCGGGAGCCAACAAACATTCAGTACTTC. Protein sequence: CSSSLDREPTNIQYF.

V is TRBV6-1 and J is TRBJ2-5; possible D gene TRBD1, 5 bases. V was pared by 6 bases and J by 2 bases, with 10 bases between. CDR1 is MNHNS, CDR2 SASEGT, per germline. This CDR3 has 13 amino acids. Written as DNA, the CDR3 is TGTGCCAGCAGGATGGGGCAGCAAGAGACCCAGTACTTC. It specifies CASRMGQQETQYF.

The CDR3 loop reads CASSESGQFNEKLFF. For the CDR3, the DNA is TGTGCCAGCAGTGAATCGGGACAGTTTAATGAAAAACTGTTTTTT. V is TRBV6-1 and J is TRBJ1-4; 7 bases map to TRBD1. In germline, CDR1 is MNHNS, CDR2 SASEGT. The junction had 4 bases not matched to a gene; V was cut back by 2 bases and J by 4 bases. The CDR3 is made up of 15 amino acids.

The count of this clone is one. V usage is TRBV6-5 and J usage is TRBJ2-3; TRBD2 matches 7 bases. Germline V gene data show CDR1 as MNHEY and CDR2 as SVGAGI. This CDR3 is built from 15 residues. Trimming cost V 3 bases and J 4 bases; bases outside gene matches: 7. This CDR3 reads CASSYGGRSADTQYF. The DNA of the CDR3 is TGTGCCAGCAGTTATGGCGGGAGATCCGCAGATACGCAGTATTTT.

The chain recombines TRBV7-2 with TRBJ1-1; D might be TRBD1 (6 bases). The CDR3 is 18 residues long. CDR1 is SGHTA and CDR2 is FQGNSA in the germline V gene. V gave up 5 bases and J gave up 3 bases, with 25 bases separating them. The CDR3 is CASSEGTPGPKGDTEAFF. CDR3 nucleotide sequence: TGTGCCAGCAGCGAAGGGACCCCGGGACCCAAGGGGGACACTGAAGCTTTCTTT.

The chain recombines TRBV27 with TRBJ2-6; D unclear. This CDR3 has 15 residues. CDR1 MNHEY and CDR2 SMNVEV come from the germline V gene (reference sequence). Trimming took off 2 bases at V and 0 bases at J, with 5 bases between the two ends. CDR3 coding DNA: TGTGCCAGCAGTTTAGAGAGCTCTGGGGCCAACGTCCTGACTTTC. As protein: CASSLESSGANVLTF.

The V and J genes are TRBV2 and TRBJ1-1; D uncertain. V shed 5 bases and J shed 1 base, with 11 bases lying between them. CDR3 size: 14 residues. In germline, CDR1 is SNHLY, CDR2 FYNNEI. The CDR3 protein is CASSPLTRNTEAFF. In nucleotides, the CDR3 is TGTGCCAGCAGTCCACTAACACGGAACACTGAAGCTTTCTTT.

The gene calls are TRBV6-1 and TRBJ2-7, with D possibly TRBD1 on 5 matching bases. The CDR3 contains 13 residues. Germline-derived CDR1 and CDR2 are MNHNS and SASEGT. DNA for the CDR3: TGTGCAGTTACCGACAGAAGGACCTACGAGCAGTACTTC. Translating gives CAVTDRRTYEQYF.

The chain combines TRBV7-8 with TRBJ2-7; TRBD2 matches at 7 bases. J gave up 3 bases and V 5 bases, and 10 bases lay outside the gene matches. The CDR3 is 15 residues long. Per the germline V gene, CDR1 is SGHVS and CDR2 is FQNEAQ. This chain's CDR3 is CASSVPTGGSYEQYF. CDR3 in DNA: TGTGCCAGCAGCGTCCCCACTGGCGGGAGCTACGAGCAGTACTTC.

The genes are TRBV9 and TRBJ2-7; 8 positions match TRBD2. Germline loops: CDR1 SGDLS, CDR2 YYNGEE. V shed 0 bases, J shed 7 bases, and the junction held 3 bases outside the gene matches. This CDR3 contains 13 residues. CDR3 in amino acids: CASSVDSGGEQYF. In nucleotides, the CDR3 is TGTGCCAGCAGCGTAGATTCGGGGGGGGAGCAGTACTTC.

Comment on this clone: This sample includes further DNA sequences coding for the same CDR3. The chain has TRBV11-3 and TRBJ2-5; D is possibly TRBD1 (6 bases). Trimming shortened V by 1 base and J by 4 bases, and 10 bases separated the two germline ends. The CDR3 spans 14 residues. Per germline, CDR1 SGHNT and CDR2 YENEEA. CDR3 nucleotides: TGTGCCAGCAGCTTAGGACAGGTGGGAGAGACCCAGTACTTC. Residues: CASSLGQVGETQYF.

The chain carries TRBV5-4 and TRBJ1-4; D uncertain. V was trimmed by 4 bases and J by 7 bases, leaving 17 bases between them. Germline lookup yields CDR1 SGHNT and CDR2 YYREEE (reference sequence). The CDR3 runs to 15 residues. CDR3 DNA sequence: TGTGCCAGCAGCCCGCGGGCCTCTCGAGGTGAAAAACTGTTTTTT. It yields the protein CASSPRASRGEKLFF.

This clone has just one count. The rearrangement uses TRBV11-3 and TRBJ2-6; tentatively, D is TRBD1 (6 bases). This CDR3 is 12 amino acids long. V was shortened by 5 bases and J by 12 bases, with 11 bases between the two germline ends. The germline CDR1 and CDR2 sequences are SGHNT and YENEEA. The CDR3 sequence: CASSPAGAVLTF. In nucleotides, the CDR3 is TGTGCCAGCAGCCCAGCAGGGGCCGTCCTGACTTTC.

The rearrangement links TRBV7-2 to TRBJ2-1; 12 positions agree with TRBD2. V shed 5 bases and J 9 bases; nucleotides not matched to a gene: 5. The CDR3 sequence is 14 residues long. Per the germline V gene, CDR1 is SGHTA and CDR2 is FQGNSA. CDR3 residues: CASSPWTSGTEQFF. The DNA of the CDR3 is TGTGCCAGCAGCCCTTGGACTAGCGGGACTGAGCAGTTCTTC. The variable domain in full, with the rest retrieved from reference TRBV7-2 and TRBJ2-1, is GAGVSQSPSNKVTEKGKDVELRCDPISGHTALYWYRQSLGQGLEFLIYFQGNSAPDKSGLPSDRFSAERTGGSVSTLTIQRTQQEDSAVYLCASSPWTSGTEQFFGPGTRLTVL.

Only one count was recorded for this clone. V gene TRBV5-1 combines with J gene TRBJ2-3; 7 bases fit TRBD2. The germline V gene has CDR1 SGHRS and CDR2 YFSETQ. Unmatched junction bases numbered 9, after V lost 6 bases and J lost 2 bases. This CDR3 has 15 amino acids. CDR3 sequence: CASTWQSGDTDTQYF. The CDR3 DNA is TGCGCCAGCACGTGGCAGAGCGGGGACACAGATACGCAGTATTTT.

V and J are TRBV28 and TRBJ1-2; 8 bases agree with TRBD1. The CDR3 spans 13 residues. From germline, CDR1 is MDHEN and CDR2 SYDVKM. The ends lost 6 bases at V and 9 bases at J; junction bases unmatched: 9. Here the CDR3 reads CASRGRQGNRYTF. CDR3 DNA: TGTGCCAGCAGGGGACGACAGGGGAATCGCTACACCTTC.

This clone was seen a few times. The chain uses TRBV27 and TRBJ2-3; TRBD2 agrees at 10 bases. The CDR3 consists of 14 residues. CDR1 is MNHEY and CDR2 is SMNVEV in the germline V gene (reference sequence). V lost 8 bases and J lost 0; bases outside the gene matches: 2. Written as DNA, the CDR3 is TGTGCCAGCGGGGGACTAGCGAGCACAGATACGCAGTATTTT. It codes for CASGGLASTDTQYF.

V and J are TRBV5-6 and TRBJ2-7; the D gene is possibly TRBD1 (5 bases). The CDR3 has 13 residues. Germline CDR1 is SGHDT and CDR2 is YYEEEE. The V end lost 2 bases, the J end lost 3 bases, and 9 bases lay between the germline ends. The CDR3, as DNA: TGTGCCAGCAGCTTCGACAGAAACTACGAGCAGTACTTC. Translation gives CASSFDRNYEQYF. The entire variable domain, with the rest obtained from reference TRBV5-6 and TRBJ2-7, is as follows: DAGVTQSPTHLIKTRGQQVTLRCSPKSGHDTVSWYQQALGQGPQFIFQYYEEEERQRGNFPDRFSGHQFPNYSSELNVNALLLGDSALYLCASSFDRNYEQYFGPGTRLTVT.

The CDR3 region has the DNA TGTGCCAGCAGTCCTCCTAGCGGGAGTTCAGATACGCAGTATTTT. The encoded protein is CASSPPSGSSDTQYF. This rearrangement joins TRBV6-6 to TRBJ2-3, with 10 bases lining up with TRBD2. The V and J ends lost 5 bases and 4 bases, in that order; junction bases with no gene match: 6. This CDR3 region has 15 residues. Per the germline V gene, CDR1 is MNHNY and CDR2 is SVGAGI (reference sequence).

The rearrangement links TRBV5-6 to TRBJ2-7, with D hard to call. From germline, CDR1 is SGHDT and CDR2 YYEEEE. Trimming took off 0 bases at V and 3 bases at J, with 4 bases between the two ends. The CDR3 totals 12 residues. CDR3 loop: CASSLEHYEQYF. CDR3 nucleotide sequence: TGTGCCAGCAGCTTGGAGCACTACGAGCAGTACTTC. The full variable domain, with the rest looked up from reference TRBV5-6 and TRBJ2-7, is DAGVTQSPTHLIKTRGQQVTLRCSPKSGHDTVSWYQQALGQGPQFIFQYYEEEERQRGNFPDRFSGHQFPNYSSELNVNALLLGDSALYLCASSLEHYEQYFGPGTRLTVT.